Each of the 29 T cell receptor beta chains below was sequenced from the same sample in a study of patients and donors after allogeneic stem cell transplantation. TCRdb re-analysed the RT-PCR reads in MiXCR, keeping a single row per CDR3 protein. The table lists around 150,000 distinct CDR3 sequences, 30% to 45% of them singletons. The sequenced sample consisted of blood, either unsorted or a sorted T cell fraction (not recorded which). These receptors all stem from a human donor who was either an allogeneic HSCT recipient or a stem cell or donor lymphocyte infusion donor (not recorded which). It is not recorded whose cells these are; they may come from a transplant donor.

This clonotype was seen once. The J gene is TRBJ1-1, the V gene TRBV6-2 or TRBV6-3; 7 nucleotides match TRBD1. This CDR3 is built from 14 residues. The V gene's germline CDR1 is MNHEY and CDR2 SVGEGT. V shed 5 bases, J shed 6 bases, and the junction held 9 bases outside the gene matches. The DNA of the CDR3 is TGTGCCAGCAGTCCATTTGACAGGGCGGCTGAAGCTTTCTTT. Translating it yields CASSPFDRAAEAFF.

The V call is TRBV2, the J call TRBJ2-1; a possible D gene is TRBD2 (6 bases). The germline gives CDR1 SNHLY, CDR2 FYNNEI. V lost 5 bases and J lost 8, with 16 bases in between. There are 14 residues in the CDR3. The CDR3 region is CASSFRSGEYEQFF. CDR3 sequence (DNA): TGTGCCAGCAGTTTCCGTTCGGGGGAGTATGAGCAGTTCTTC. Using reference TRBV2 and TRBJ2-1 for the parts outside the CDR3, the full variable domain is EPEVTQTPSHQVTQMGQEVILRCVPISNHLYFYWYRQILGQKVEFLVSFYNNEISEKSEIFDDQFSVERPDGSNFTLKIRSTKLEDSAMYFCASSFRSGEYEQFFGPGTRLTVL.

The chain has TRBV12-3 or TRBV12-4 and TRBJ1-3, with D possibly being TRBD1 (5 bases). V was clipped by 0 bases and J by 2 bases, with 11 bases between them. CDR3 length: 16 residues. The CDR3 nucleotides read TGTGCCAGCAGTTTAGCGGGCGGGGACCCTGGAAACACCATATATTTT. Residues: CASSLAGGDPGNTIYF.

This clonotype was seen a handful of times. V gene TRBV7-8 combines with J gene TRBJ1-3, with a tentative D call TRBD1 (5 bases). V was clipped by 8 bases and J by 0 bases, with 11 bases between them. Germline CDR1 and CDR2: SGHVS and FQNEAQ. There are 14 residues in the CDR3. The CDR3 loop is CASAGHHSGNTIYF. DNA of the CDR3: TGTGCCAGCGCCGGACATCACTCTGGAAACACCATATATTTT.

In this sample, this clonotype turned up many times. The V call is TRBV5-1, the J call TRBJ1-6; TRBD1 matches at 8 bases. The CDR3 contains 15 residues. V trimming: 4 bases; J trimming: 5 bases; junction bases outside the gene matches: 5. Germline assignment: CDR1 SGHRS and CDR2 YFSETQ. The DNA for the CDR3 is TGCGCCAGCAGCATCGACAGGGGCGATAATTCACCCCTCCACTTT. This gives the protein CASSIDRGDNSPLHF.

The chain combines TRBV15 with TRBJ2-1, with D possibly being TRBD1 (5 bases). V lost 1 base to trimming and J lost 1 base, with 11 bases between them. The germline V gene encodes CDR1 LNHNV and CDR2 YYDKDF (reference sequence). The CDR3 runs 16 residues. The CDR3 protein is CATSRARTLSYNEQFF. For the CDR3, the DNA is TGTGCCACCAGCAGAGCAAGGACACTTTCCTACAATGAGCAGTTCTTC. The variable domain in full, completed from reference TRBV15 and TRBJ2-1, reads DAMVIQNPRYQVTQFGKPVTLSCSQTLNHNVMYWYQQKSSQAPKLLFHYYDKDFNNEADTPDNFQSRRPNTSFCFLDIRSPGLGDTAMYLCATSRARTLSYNEQFFGPGTRLTVL.

This clonotype was seen once. The V and J genes are TRBV20-1 and TRBJ2-7; D is unclear. There are 13 residues in the CDR3. Per the germline V gene, CDR1 is DFQATT and CDR2 is SNEGSKA (reference sequence). V lost 3 bases and J lost 0, with 9 bases in between. DNA of the CDR3: TGCAGTGCTAGTAATGACAACTCCTACGAGCAGTACGTC. Translation gives CSASNDNSYEQYV.

The gene calls are TRBV10-3 and TRBJ1-1; D not certain. This CDR3 has 14 residues. Trimming took 0 bases from V and 1 from J, leaving 6 bases between them. The germline V gene has CDR1 ENHRY and CDR2 SYGVKD. This chain's CDR3 is CAISESGQNTEAFF. The DNA for the CDR3 is TGTGCCATCAGTGAGTCTGGCCAGAACACTGAAGCTTTCTTT.

This clonotype occurred many times. This chain connects TRBV10-3 to TRBJ1-1, with D uncertain. This CDR3 region has 11 residues. V was shortened by 2 bases and J by 10 bases, with 8 bases between the two germline ends. CDR1 is ENHRY, CDR2 SYGVKD, per germline. CDR3 sequence (DNA): TGTGCCATCAGTGAGGGGTATCGAGCTTTCTTT. Translating it yields CAISEGYRAFF.

The V and J genes are TRBV28 and TRBJ2-3; 12 positions agree with TRBD1. The CDR3 is made up of 16 amino acids. Per germline, CDR1 MDHEN and CDR2 SYDVKM. With 5 bases clipped from V and 2 bases from J, the junction kept 5 bases outside the gene matches. Written as DNA, the CDR3 is TGTGCCAGCAGTCGGGACAGGGGGCGCGACACAGATACGCAGTATTTT. This sequence encodes CASSRDRGRDTDTQYF.

This clonotype occurred a few times. The rearrangement joins TRBV10-3 to TRBJ2-3; tentatively, D is TRBD1 (6 bases). Deletions cut 11 bases from V and 4 bases from J, with 16 bases between. Germline V gives CDR1 ENHRY, CDR2 SYGVKD. The CDR3 covers 13 residues. CDR3 DNA sequence: TGTGCCCTCCGAAGGGGGTTCGCAGATACGCAGTATTTT. Translation gives CALRRGFADTQYF.

The chain carries TRBV12-3 or TRBV12-4 and TRBJ2-3, with TRBD2 matching 9 bases. This CDR3 region has 15 residues. V was clipped by 2 bases and J by 3 bases; unmatched bases: 3. The CDR3 loop is CASSLTTSGTDTQYF. The CDR3 DNA is TGTGCCAGCAGTTTAACGACTAGCGGAACAGATACGCAGTATTTT.

This clonotype was seen more than once but under ten times. This chain links TRBV7-3 with TRBJ1-1; no definite D call. The V and J ends lost 7 bases and 7 bases respectively, with 13 bases between them. Germline V gene sequence: CDR1 SGHTA, CDR2 FQGTGA. This CDR3 contains 12 residues. The CDR3 coding sequence is TGTGCCAGCACAAACCGACGCGGTGAAGCTTTCTTT. It codes for CASTNRRGEAFF.

This sequence joins TRBV12-3 or TRBV12-4 and TRBJ1-6; unclear D gene. The V and J ends lost 6 bases and 2 bases respectively, with 14 bases between them. This CDR3 has 16 amino acids. The CDR3 DNA is TGTGCCAGCAGCCCTGACCGGGCCGCCTATAATTCACCCCTCCACTTT. It codes for CASSPDRAAYNSPLHF.

The chain carries TRBV11-2 and TRBJ2-5, with D possibly matching TRBD2 (6 bases). The V gene's germline CDR1 is SGHAT and CDR2 FQNNGV. This CDR3 has 15 amino acids. V was clipped by 8 bases and J by 0 bases, with 16 bases between them. CDR3 sequence (DNA): TGTGCCAGCGTTGGGGCTAGCGCGTACCAAGAGACCCAGTACTTC. The encoded protein is CASVGASAYQETQYF.

This chain joins TRBV7-9 and TRBJ1-3; D gene ambiguous. Germline values: CDR1 SEHNR, CDR2 FQNEAQ (reference sequence). Between the trimmed V and J ends, which lost 6 bases and 7 bases, there was a span of 13 bases. The CDR3 length is 13 residues. The CDR3 DNA reads as TGTGCCAGCAGTCCTTCGACCTGGAACACCATATATTTT. This gives the protein CASSPSTWNTIYF.

This clonotype is labeled medium-sized. The chain carries TRBV13 and TRBJ1-5; D remains ambiguous. Trimming removed 5 bases from V and 5 bases from J, with 7 bases in between. This CDR3 contains 12 residues. CDR1 PRHDT and CDR2 FYEKMQ come from the germline V gene (reference sequence). CDR3: CASSMRDQPQHF. In nucleotides, the CDR3 is TGTGCCAGCAGCATGAGAGATCAGCCCCAGCATTTT.

This rearrangement joins TRBV9 to TRBJ2-1, with 14 bases matching TRBD2. V lost 0 bases to trimming and J lost 8 bases; unmatched junction nucleotides: 7. From germline, CDR1 is SGDLS and CDR2 YYNGEE. This CDR3 comprises 17 residues. The CDR3 sequence is CASSVATSGGAPDEQFF. CDR3 sequence (DNA): TGTGCCAGCAGCGTAGCGACTAGCGGGGGGGCCCCCGATGAGCAGTTCTTC. Looking up the rest from reference TRBV9 and TRBJ2-1 gives the full variable domain: DSGVTQTPKHLITATGQRVTLRCSPRSGDLSVYWYQQSLDQGLQFLIQYYNGEERAKGNILERFSAQQFPDLHSELNLSSLELGDSALYFCASSVATSGGAPDEQFFGPGTRLTVL.

This clonotype was detected a few times. The V gene is TRBV7-6, the J gene TRBJ1-1; perhaps TRBD1 as D (5 bases). Germline assignment: CDR1 SGHVS and CDR2 FNYEAQ. The CDR3 is made up of 13 amino acids. V lost 5 bases to trimming and J lost 2 bases, with 9 bases between them. CDR3 DNA: TGTGCCAGCAGCCCAGGGATAAACACTGAAGCTTTCTTT. It specifies CASSPGINTEAFF.

The V call is TRBV7-2, the J call TRBJ2-1; 9 nucleotides match TRBD2. The ends lost 1 base at V and 6 bases at J; junction bases unmatched: 7. The CDR3 covers 16 residues. CDR1 is SGHTA, CDR2 FQGNSA, per germline. In DNA form, the CDR3 reads TGTGCCAGCAGCTTAGGGAGGACTAGCGCTACCAATGAGCAGTTCTTC. Translation: CASSLGRTSATNEQFF.

V and J are TRBV7-3 and TRBJ2-2, with D uncertain. V lost 4 bases to trimming and J lost 1 base, with 4 bases between them. Germline loops: CDR1 SGHTA, CDR2 FQGTGA. The CDR3 extends over 13 amino acids. The chain's CDR3 is CASSYLNTGELFF. CDR3 DNA sequence: TGTGCCAGCAGCTACCTGAACACCGGGGAGCTGTTTTTT.

The chain is built from TRBV20-1 and TRBJ2-7; 8 nucleotides agree with TRBD1. CDR3 length equals 13 residues. J lost 2 bases, V lost 5 bases, and 5 bases had no gene match. Germline assignment: CDR1 DFQATT and CDR2 SNEGSKA (reference sequence). CDR3 DNA: TGCAGTGCTCCGGGACAGGAGACCTACGAGCAGTACTTC. Protein: CSAPGQETYEQYF.

The rearrangement uses TRBV7-9 and TRBJ1-1, with D hard to call. Germline V gives CDR1 SEHNR, CDR2 FQNEAQ (reference sequence). The CDR3 has 14 residues. V gave up 2 bases and J gave up 0 bases, with 7 bases separating them. CDR3 sequence reads: CASSLRVLNTEAFF. In DNA form, the CDR3 reads TGTGCCAGCAGCTTAAGGGTGCTGAACACTGAAGCTTTCTTT.

This clonotype has just a few counts. J is TRBJ1-1 and V is TRBV7-8; unclear D gene. CDR1 and CDR2 from the germline V gene are SGHVS and FQNEAQ. V lost 5 bases and J 1 base, leaving 17 bases between the germline ends. CDR3 length equals 16 residues. The DNA for the CDR3 is TGTGCCAGCAGCACAGACGCCAAACGACCGAACACTGAAGCTTTCTTT. Protein product: CASSTDAKRPNTEAFF. The full variable domain, completed using reference TRBV7-8 and TRBJ1-1, is GAGVSQSPRYKVAKRGQDVALRCDPISGHVSLFWYQQALGQGPEFLTYFQNEAQLDKSGLPSDRFFAERPEGSVSTLKIQRTQQEDSAVYLCASSTDAKRPNTEAFFGQGTRLTVV.

V is TRBV7-9 and J is TRBJ1-5, with D tentatively TRBD1 (6 bases). V was cut by 8 bases and J by 0 bases, with 11 bases left in between. CDR1 and CDR2 from the germline V gene are SEHNR and FQNEAQ (reference sequence). This CDR3 spans 14 amino acids. CDR3 sequence (DNA): TGTGCCAGCGCAAGGGGGGTTAGCAATCAGCCCCAGCATTTT. Amino acids: CASARGVSNQPQHF.

This clonotype appeared a single time. The genes are TRBV9 and TRBJ2-2, with D possibly matching TRBD1 (5 bases). Germline assignment: CDR1 SGDLS and CDR2 YYNGEE. This CDR3 contains 16 residues. Trimming removed 5 bases from V and 0 bases from J, with 14 bases in between. The CDR3 bases are TGTGCCAGCAGTGTAAGACAGCGATCGAACACCGGGGAGCTGTTTTTT. This translates into CASSVRQRSNTGELFF. Full variable domain (rest looked up from reference TRBV9 and TRBJ2-2): DSGVTQTPKHLITATGQRVTLRCSPRSGDLSVYWYQQSLDQGLQFLIQYYNGEERAKGNILERFSAQQFPDLHSELNLSSLELGDSALYFCASSVRQRSNTGELFFGEGSRLTVL.

This chain joins TRBV2 and TRBJ2-7; either TRBD1 or TRBD2 may supply D (7 bases each). The V gene's germline CDR1 is SNHLY and CDR2 FYNNEI. Trimming pared 0 bases from V and 3 bases from J, leaving 15 bases between. The CDR3 runs 16 residues. The CDR3 loop reads CASSEATGRGGYEQYF. Written as DNA, the CDR3 is TGTGCCAGCAGTGAAGCTACGGGCAGGGGGGGCTACGAGCAGTACTTC.

V usage is TRBV7-9 and J usage is TRBJ1-4, with TRBD1 matching over 9 bases. The V gene end was trimmed by 5 bases and the J gene end by 6 bases; junction bases not matched to a gene: 7. Germline V lookup: CDR1 SEHNR, CDR2 FQNEAQ (reference sequence). The CDR3 contains 15 residues. The CDR3 protein is CASSATGQGHEKLFF. Here the CDR3 DNA reads TGTGCCAGCAGCGCGACGGGACAGGGCCATGAAAAACTGTTTTTT.

The chain uses TRBV6-5 and TRBJ2-3, with 8 bases aligning to TRBD2. V gave up 3 bases and J gave up 2 bases; unmatched junction bases: 7. The length of the CDR3 is 16 residues. Germline lookup yields CDR1 MNHEY and CDR2 SVGAGI. The CDR3 nucleotides read TGTGCCAGCAGTTATCGCGGGGGGCCAAACACAGATACGCAGTATTTT. Translating gives CASSYRGGPNTDTQYF.